This T cell receptor (beta chain) derives from a study of human T cells and chemical hapten exposure. About this clonotype itself: What it recognizes is unknown.

MiXCR, run by TCRdb on the RACE reads, gives a single entry per CDR3 protein. The table shows some 91,000 distinct CDR3 sequences, with 9.5% to 15% occurring only once. Findings and limits, study-wide: Sensitization with DPC brought no change to TCRs above 1 in 1000 in frequency. Donors in the study had alopecia, meaning their immune response may differ from healthy people's.

Time point specified: patch test 1, 2 weeks after DPC sensitization. Sample treatment: therapeutic diphenylcyclopropenone sensitization with weekly scalp DPC. Trimming stripped 0 bases from V and 1 base from J, with 7 bases between. CDR1 and CDR2 (germline): SGHVS, FNYEAQ. The CDR3 has 16 amino acids. The rearrangement links TRBV7-6 to TRBJ2-6, with a possible D match to TRBD1 (5 bases). This receptor was taken from a middle-aged woman with alopecia areata. Some clones in this sample may be carry-over from other donors' samples. Sequencing used whole blood, obtained in connection with sensitization to the hapten diphenylcyclopropenone (DPC). CDR3 region: CASSLAGQSGANVLTF. In nucleotides, the CDR3 is TGTGCCAGCAGCTTAGCGGGGCAGTCTGGGGCCAACGTCCTGACTTTC.